This TCR beta chain came from a study of blood T cell repertoires in COVID-19. Study as a whole: Some COVID-19 samples were acute and others convalescent; all came from the United States, Italy and Spain. T cells, B-cell-depleted T cells, or PBMCs supplied cDNA or gDNA.

Across roughly 25 US areas, participants ranged in age from about 18 to 100 years. Authors' processing steps: Amplification of reference gene primers provided the estimated nucleated cell counts. The repertoire was sequenced with immunoSEQ multiplex PCR; TCRdb's copy has only in-frame clones and lacks some. The V and J calls and clone size were taken over from that table, and D and trimming were inferred from the DNA. In the table there are roughly 520,000 clones, 70% to 90% of which are singletons. The CDR3 length is 14 residues. The V end lost 0 bases, the J end lost 6 bases, and 12 bases lay between the germline ends. In germline, CDR1 is SEHNR, CDR2 FQNEAQ (reference sequence).

This receptor was identified in a woman aged 40-49 years who had recovered from COVID-19. J is TRBJ2-7 and V is TRBV7-9; perhaps TRBD1 as D (6 bases). Sequences were obtained from PBMCs or T cells enriched from blood (not recorded which). As DNA, the CDR3 is TGTGCCAGCAGCTTAGCGGGAGAAGGGGGCGAGCAGTACTTC. Its translation is CASSLAGEGGEQYF.